This T cell receptor (beta chain) is drawn from a study of regulatory T cells in long-lasting Graves disease. Findings and caveats of the study: TRBV28, TRBJ1-2 and TRBJ2-5 were segments that persistent disease favored. Sampling was limited to peripheral blood rather than thyroid tissue. Public clonotype sharing was higher in persistent than newly diagnosed patients.

Building of the TCR beta libraries involved iRepertoire HTBI primers and Arm-PCR of CDR3 regions. TCRdb fed the multiplex PCR reads into MiXCR, producing one record per CDR3 protein. This sample yields a few hundred thousand distinct CDR3 sequences, of which less than 25% are seen a single time; about 27% belongs to the top ten. For this clonotype: Its antigen remains unknown.

Stated time point: persistent/refractory GD, antithyroid drugs over 5 years with positive TRAb. The TCR library was prepared using RNA isolated from PBMCs. Germline V CDR1 and CDR2: SGHTA, FQGNSA. V was cut by 3 bases and J by 0 bases, with 8 bases left in between. This CDR3 is built from 14 residues. The J gene is TRBJ1-1, the V gene TRBV7-2, with D uncertain. The sequencing used peripheral blood mononuclear cells (PBMCs), collected when the disease was refractory, from a patient treated with antithyroid drugs. The clonotype was recovered from a female donor with Graves disease. The CDR3 sequence is CASSLKRLNTEAFF. The CDR3 region has the DNA TGTGCCAGCAGCTTGAAACGGCTGAACACTGAAGCTTTCTTT.